The sequence of this T cell receptor (beta chain) was determined in a study of blood T cell repertoires in COVID-19. Study-level background: PBMCs, B-cell-depleted T cells, or T cells provided the cDNA or gDNA that made up the material.

With V trimmed by 4 bases and J by 1 base, 1 base remained unmatched. The CDR3 totals 14 residues. Looked up from germline, CDR1 is SGDLS and CDR2 is YYNGEE. Per the authors' pipeline: Amplification with reference gene primers provided the estimates of nucleated cell counts. TCRdb keeps only in-frame clones here, not all; method: immunoSEQ multiplex PCR. That table supplies the V and J calls and clone size; D and trimming were determined from the DNA. The profile shows over 85,000 clones, approximately 83% of them singletons. The gene calls are TRBV9 and TRBJ2-3; the match to TRBD2 covers 9 bases. The clonotype originates from a woman in her seventies with acute or convalescent COVID-19. Sequences were obtained from peripheral blood. The DNA of the CDR3 is TGTGCCAGCAGCCGGACTAGCGGCACAGATACGCAGTATTTT. It translates to CASSRTSGTDTQYF.